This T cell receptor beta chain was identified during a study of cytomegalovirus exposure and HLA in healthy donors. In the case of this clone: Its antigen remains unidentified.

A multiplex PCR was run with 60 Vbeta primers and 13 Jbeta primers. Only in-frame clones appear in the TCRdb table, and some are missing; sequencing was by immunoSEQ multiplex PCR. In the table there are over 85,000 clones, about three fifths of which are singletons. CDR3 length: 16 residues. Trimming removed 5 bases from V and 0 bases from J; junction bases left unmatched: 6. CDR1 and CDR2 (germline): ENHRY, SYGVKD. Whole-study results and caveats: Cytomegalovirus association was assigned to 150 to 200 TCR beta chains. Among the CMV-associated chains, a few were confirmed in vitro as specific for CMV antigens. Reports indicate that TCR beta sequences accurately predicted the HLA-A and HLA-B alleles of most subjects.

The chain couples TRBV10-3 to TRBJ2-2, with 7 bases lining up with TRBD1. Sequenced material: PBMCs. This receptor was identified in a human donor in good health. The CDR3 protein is CAISKRQGPNTGELFF. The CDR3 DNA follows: TGTGCCATCAGTAAGAGACAGGGCCCGAACACCGGGGAGCTGTTTTTT.